These 25 T cell receptor beta chains came from one sample sequenced in a study of blood T cells in healthy people across ages. Using a J-beta primer mix together with a sample-barcoded 5' primer, a second PCR was run for roughly 6 to 12 cycles. In TCRdb, the 5' RACE reads were re-called with MiXCR into one record per CDR3 protein. This sample has 1.8 million or so distinct CDR3 sequences, with 39% found just once. The specimen sequenced was blood. Receptor source: a human donor in good health.

This clonotype occurred a few times. The CDR3 nucleotides are TGCGCCAGCAGCCAAGAATTTCGGACAGGGCTGGACAATGAGCAGTTCTTC. Protein product: CASSQEFRTGLDNEQFF. The chain links TRBV4-1 to TRBJ2-1, with 8 bases identical to TRBD1. V shed 0 bases and J 5 bases; nucleotides not matched to a gene: 9. CDR3 length: 17 amino acids. The V gene's germline CDR1 is MGHRA and CDR2 YSYEKL.

The chain is built from TRBV10-3 and TRBJ1-2; D is perhaps TRBD1 (6 bases). The CDR3 has 15 residues. The V gene's germline CDR1 is ENHRY and CDR2 SYGVKD. With 0 bases removed from V and 4 bases from J, the gap between germline ends came to 12 bases. The CDR3 protein is CAISESPGATYGYTF. The CDR3 DNA reads TGTGCCATCAGTGAGTCTCCAGGGGCAACCTATGGCTACACCTTC.

This clonotype was seen more than once but under ten times. The chain couples TRBV4-2 to TRBJ2-1; D is perhaps TRBD2 (6 bases). The CDR3 consists of 15 residues. V lost 1 base, J lost 7 bases, and 14 bases lay in between. The germline V gene encodes CDR1 LGHNA and CDR2 YNFKEQ. This chain's CDR3 is CASSQVTGRGNEQFF. In nucleotides, the CDR3 is TGTGCCAGCAGCCAAGTGACTGGTCGGGGGAATGAGCAGTTCTTC.

A remark on this clonotype: An end of the junction does not agree with germline; a read error may underlie this. The chain employs TRBV7-9 and TRBJ2-5; D is tentatively TRBD1 or TRBD2 (5 bases each). In germline, CDR1 is SEHNR, CDR2 FQNEAQ (reference sequence). The CDR3 sequence is 12 residues long. The CDR3 DNA reads as TGTGCCTGCAGCTTGGGGACAGAGACCCAGTACTTC. This codes for CACSLGTETQYF.

The V gene is TRBV28, the J gene TRBJ2-1; no clear D gene. Between the trimmed V and J ends, which lost 7 bases and 8 bases, there was a span of 9 bases. Germline CDR1 MDHEN, CDR2 SYDVKM. CDR3 length: 11 residues. CDR3 amino acids: CASTSLHEQFF. The CDR3 coding sequence is TGTGCCAGCACCAGTCTCCATGAGCAGTTCTTC.

This chain links TRBV29-1 with TRBJ1-2, with D uncertain. Germline CDR1 and CDR2: SQVTM and ANQGSEA. V was shortened by 2 bases and J by 5 bases, with 6 bases between the two germline ends. The length of the CDR3 is 11 residues. The DNA for the CDR3 is TGCAGCGTTGAATACGGTTATGGCTACACCTTC. It is translated as CSVEYGYGYTF.

The V gene is TRBV6-2 or TRBV6-3, the J gene TRBJ1-2; D may be TRBD1 (6 bases). The CDR3 spans 14 residues. V was shortened by 6 bases and J by 7 bases, with 18 bases between the two germline ends. Germline V gene lookup returns CDR1 MNHEY and CDR2 SVGEGT. The CDR3 loop reads CASRSHPDSAGYTF. Here the CDR3 DNA reads TGTGCCAGCAGATCCCATCCGGACAGCGCTGGCTACACCTTC.

This clonotype has a single count. This rearrangement joins TRBV12-3 or TRBV12-4 to TRBJ1-5; D possibly corresponds to TRBD1 (5 bases). V lost 6 bases to trimming and J lost 6 bases, with 12 bases between them. The CDR3 spans 13 residues. Here the CDR3 reads CASSTQGAQPQHF. For the CDR3, the DNA is TGTGCCAGCAGCACCCAAGGGGCTCAGCCCCAGCATTTT.

The chain has TRBV13 and TRBJ1-2; TRBD1 aligns across 7 bases. V was pared by 5 bases and J by 6 bases, with 15 bases of the junction left unmatched. CDR1 and CDR2 from the germline V gene are PRHDT and FYEKMQ (reference sequence). The CDR3 totals 16 residues. Here the CDR3 reads CASSPAGTELDDGYTF. The CDR3 coding sequence is TGTGCCAGCAGCCCAGCAGGGACAGAGCTCGATGATGGCTACACCTTC.

The V gene is TRBV29-1, the J gene TRBJ2-5, with TRBD1 identical over 8 bases. With 6 bases clipped from V and 0 bases from J, the junction kept 6 bases outside the gene matches. This CDR3 contains 14 residues. The germline V gene has CDR1 SQVTM and CDR2 ANQGSEA. CDR3 coding DNA: TGCAGCGTCGCTACAGGGGGGTACCAAGAGACCCAGTACTTC. Translated, it gives CSVATGGYQETQYF. Full variable domain (rest looked up from reference TRBV29-1 and TRBJ2-5): SAVISQKPSRDICQRGTSLTIQCQVDSQVTMMFWYRQQPGQSLTLIATANQGSEATYESGFVIDKFPISRPNLTFSTLTVSNMSPEDSSIYLCSVATGGYQETQYFGPGTRLLVL.

This rearrangement joins TRBV7-3 to TRBJ1-1; no clear D gene. Trimming took 7 bases from V and 0 from J, leaving 9 bases between them. This CDR3 has 13 residues. Germline lookup yields CDR1 SGHTA and CDR2 FQGTGA. The CDR3 loop reads CASKISVNTEAFF. As DNA, the CDR3 is TGTGCCAGCAAGATTAGTGTGAACACTGAAGCTTTCTTT.

In its sample, this clonotype was seen many times. The chain employs TRBV11-1 and TRBJ2-7; no clear D gene. Trimming took off 1 base at V and 5 bases at J, with 6 bases between the two ends. CDR1 and CDR2 from the germline V gene are SGHAT and FQDESV (reference sequence). The CDR3 has 12 residues. CDR3 in amino acids: CASSLERNEQYF. Here the CDR3 DNA reads TGTGCCAGCAGCTTAGAGCGCAACGAGCAGTACTTC.

The chain is built from TRBV4-1 and TRBJ2-2, with D perhaps matching TRBD1 or TRBD2 (5 bases each). CDR3 size: 15 residues. Trimming cost V 0 bases and J 4 bases, with 9 bases left between them. Germline V gene lookup returns CDR1 MGHRA and CDR2 YSYEKL. The CDR3 region has the DNA TGCGCCAGCAGCCAAGATCCGGGGCCCACCGGGGAGCTGTTTTTT. Translated: CASSQDPGPTGELFF.

This clonotype was counted a single time. Compared with germline, one end of the junction differs, possibly owing to a read error. CDR3 in DNA: TGCAGCGCTAAATCGGACAGGGCTTCGCTAATCTATGGCTACACCTTC. Translating it yields CSAKSDRASLIYGYTF. V usage is TRBV20-1 and J usage is TRBJ1-2, with 8 bases identical to TRBD1. Germline CDR1 and CDR2: DFQATT and SNEGSKA (reference sequence). The CDR3 sequence is 16 residues long.

This clonotype was found a few times. The chain employs TRBV6-2 or TRBV6-3 and TRBJ2-3; D is ambiguous. Germline loops: CDR1 MNHEY, CDR2 SVGEGT. V was pared by 4 bases and J by 4 bases, with 12 bases between. The CDR3 is 14 amino acids. The chain's CDR3 is CASSWPGYADTQYF. CDR3 nucleotide sequence: TGTGCCAGCAGTTGGCCTGGGTACGCAGATACGCAGTATTTT.

The chain joins TRBV6-5 to TRBJ1-2; weak D call: TRBD1 (6 bases). Trimming removed 6 bases from V and 6 bases from J, with 14 bases in between. The CDR3 length is 13 residues. Germline CDR1 and CDR2: MNHEY and SVGAGI. CDR3 in DNA: TGTGCCAGCAGACCCGACAGGTCCAATGGCTACACCTTC. Amino acid sequence: CASRPDRSNGYTF.

This chain connects TRBV7-2 to TRBJ1-2; 7 bases fit TRBD1. CDR1 and CDR2 from the germline V gene are SGHTA and FQGNSA. This CDR3 region has 15 residues. V lost 6 bases, J lost 8 bases, and 15 bases stayed unmatched. In DNA, the CDR3 is TGTGCCAGCAGACCTGGCGGAGGGGGCGTAGGAGGCTACACCTTC. This codes for CASRPGGGGVGGYTF.

The V and J genes are TRBV12-3 or TRBV12-4 and TRBJ2-1; D call uncertain. V gave up 6 bases and J gave up 1 base, with 13 bases separating them. This CDR3 has 15 residues. The CDR3 DNA reads TGTGCCAGCAGCTCCTCCCGTCAGTCCTACAATGAGCAGTTCTTC. It encodes CASSSSRQSYNEQFF.

The rearrangement links TRBV7-8 to TRBJ1-1; possible D gene TRBD1, 5 bases. The CDR3 covers 16 residues. Per the germline V gene, CDR1 is SGHVS and CDR2 is FQNEAQ. The ends were cut back, 1 base at V and 1 base at J, with 13 bases in the middle. CDR3 DNA sequence: TGTGCCAGCAGCTTAGTCTACAGGCTTCCGAACACTGAAGCTTTCTTT. This sequence encodes CASSLVYRLPNTEAFF.

This chain links TRBV29-1 with TRBJ2-3; 10 nucleotides line up with TRBD2. The CDR3 covers 18 residues. The germline V gene has CDR1 SQVTM and CDR2 ANQGSEA. With V trimmed by 6 bases and J by 3 bases, 18 bases remained unmatched. CDR3 DNA: TGCAGCGTCGCACTACTAGCGGGGACCTCCTCAGGAACAGATACGCAGTATTTT. This encodes CSVALLAGTSSGTDTQYF.

The table lists this clonotype with a count of one. The chain has TRBV10-3 and TRBJ2-1; D not certain. Germline CDR1 ENHRY, CDR2 SYGVKD. V was clipped by 11 bases and J by 10 bases, with 21 bases between them. The CDR3 covers 13 residues. CDR3 region: CAASDPDSYEQFF. Here the CDR3 DNA reads TGTGCCGCCTCCGACCCTGACTCCTACGAGCAGTTCTTC.

This clonotype was seen a few times. This rearrangement joins TRBV5-1 to TRBJ2-7, with D perhaps matching TRBD1 (6 bases). Germline lookup yields CDR1 SGHRS and CDR2 YFSETQ. The V end was cut by 2 bases, the J end by 0 bases, with 9 bases between. The CDR3 covers 14 residues. The CDR3 loop is CASSLLDSSYEQYF. CDR3 bases: TGCGCCAGCAGCTTATTGGACAGCTCCTACGAGCAGTACTTC.

The chain employs TRBV29-1 and TRBJ1-1; D not resolved. From germline, CDR1 is SQVTM and CDR2 ANQGSEA. This CDR3 spans 13 amino acids. Between the trimmed V and J ends, which lost 3 bases and 5 bases, there was a span of 13 bases. The DNA of the CDR3 is TGCAGCGTTGACGGAGGTTCGGTGACTGAAGCTTTCTTT. It codes for CSVDGGSVTEAFF.

This chain connects TRBV7-9 to TRBJ1-2; D is possibly TRBD1 (5 bases). This CDR3 is built from 15 residues. V was pared by 5 bases and J by 3 bases, with 16 bases between. CDR1 is SEHNR, CDR2 FQNEAQ, per germline (reference sequence). The CDR3 coding sequence is TGTGCCAGCAGCCTAGGGGAGGGGAAGTACTATGGCTACACCTTC. As protein: CASSLGEGKYYGYTF.

The chain recombines TRBV28 with TRBJ1-5; D is perhaps TRBD1 (6 bases). The length of the CDR3 is 17 residues. V was cut by 11 bases and J by 2 bases, with 25 bases left in between. Germline CDR1 MDHEN, CDR2 SYDVKM. The CDR3 sequence is CAATTLPFPGGNQPQHF. DNA for the CDR3: TGTGCCGCAACGACATTACCTTTCCCAGGGGGCAATCAGCCCCAGCATTTT.